This T cell receptor beta chain comes out of a study of blood T cell repertoires in COVID-19. On the study more broadly: Samples came from the United States, Italy and Spain, spanning acute and convalescent COVID-19. T cells, B-cell-depleted T cells, or PBMCs provided the cDNA or gDNA that served as material.

The germline CDR1 and CDR2 sequences are SGHRS and YFSETQ. The CDR3 consists of 15 residues. Losses at the gene ends were 4 bases for V and 3 bases for J; bases not matched to a gene: 9. Study processing details: Cell counts per sample came from amplifying reference gene primers. Assay used: immunoSEQ multiplex PCR; TCRdb lists only in-frame clones, some missing. The V and J calls and the clone size are those of that table, but D and trimming were determined from the DNA. This sample has more than 85,000 clones, with 88% found just once. The receptor comes from a woman aged 50 to 60 with acute or convalescent COVID-19. This sequence joins TRBV5-1 and TRBJ1-1, with 7 bases matching TRBD1. Sequenced sample: peripheral blood. The CDR3, as DNA: TGCGCCAGCAGCCTACCAAACACAGGGGACACTGAAGCTTTCTTT. This codes for CASSLPNTGDTEAFF.